The 23 T cell receptor beta chains in this list originate from one sample, sequenced in a study of shared clonotypes between healthy human individuals (dated by TCRdb to 2018 to 2021). CD8 naive samples were CD45RO-negative cells positively selected for CCR7, giving a CD45RA+CCR7+ population that excluded TemRA cells. Library generation was performed with the immunoSEQ multiplex PCR assay. The source is immuneACCESS, and TCRdb retained only in-frame sequences with V and J called. Part of the clones is not carried over; for the studies checked, unresolved V genes explain less than half of this, and the remainder is unexplained. This sample is represented by hundreds of thousands of clones; roughly 96% of them were singletons. The ten top clones hold 0.11% of the sample. Sequenced input: naive CD8+ T cells sorted from blood. This specimen's cell subset or site label, interpreted: CD45RA+CCR7+. Receptors were obtained from a woman aged 25-40 years in good health.

This chain links TRBV19 with TRBJ1-1; D is undetermined. Germline V gives CDR1 LNHDA, CDR2 SQIVND (reference sequence). The germline V and J ends were trimmed by 3 bases and 4 bases, with 12 bases remaining between them. The CDR3 loop spans 14 amino acids. As DNA, the CDR3 is TGTGCCAGTAGTATTATGGAGGGTTTCACTGAAGCTTTCTTT. Amino acids: CASSIMEGFTEAFF.

The rearrangement links TRBV13 to TRBJ2-1; 10 bases are shared with TRBD2. The CDR3 sequence is 15 residues long. The ends lost 4 bases at V and 7 bases at J; junction bases unmatched: 7. Germline lookup yields CDR1 PRHDT and CDR2 FYEKMQ (reference sequence). In DNA form, the CDR3 reads TGTGCCAGCAGCTCGATAGCGGGAGGCCATAATGAGCAGTTCTTC. It is translated as CASSSIAGGHNEQFF.

The J gene is TRBJ2-2, the V gene TRBV6-5; 8 bases fit TRBD2. V gave up 2 bases and J gave up 5 bases; unmatched junction bases: 7. The V gene's germline CDR1 is MNHEY and CDR2 SVGAGI. CDR3 size: 16 residues. The CDR3, as DNA: TGTGCCAGCAGTTACGATCTTAGCGGGGCTACCGGGGAGCTGTTTTTT. It encodes CASSYDLSGATGELFF.

The rearrangement links TRBV11-3 to TRBJ2-4, with 9 bases identical to TRBD1. Germline V gene data show CDR1 as SGHNT and CDR2 as YENEEA. The ends lost 6 bases at V and 5 bases at J; junction bases unmatched: 8. The CDR3 consists of 15 residues. The CDR3 here is CASRKTGGAENIQYF. CDR3 nucleotide sequence: TGTGCCAGCAGGAAAACAGGGGGCGCCGAAAACATTCAGTACTTC. Combining the CDR3 with reference TRBV11-3 and TRBJ2-4 gives the whole variable domain EAGVVQSPRYKIIEKKQPVAFWCNPISGHNTLYWYLQNLGQGPELLIRYENEEAVDDSQLPKDRFSAERLKGVDSTLKIQPAELGDSAVYLCASRKTGGAENIQYFGAGTRLSVL.

The CDR3 bases are TGTGCCAGCAGTTTGTGGGAGGGACAAGAGACCCAGTACTTC. Protein: CASSLWEGQETQYF. J is TRBJ2-5 and V is TRBV28; 7 bases align to TRBD2. The J segment lost 2 bases and the V segment lost 3 bases, leaving 3 bases of the junction unmatched. CDR3 length equals 14 residues. Germline values: CDR1 MDHEN, CDR2 SYDVKM.

The chain carries TRBV30 and TRBJ1-5; 9 positions agree with TRBD1. V lost 0 bases to trimming and J lost 6 bases; unmatched junction nucleotides: 9. Germline V lookup: CDR1 GTSNPN, CDR2 SVGIG (reference sequence). The CDR3 consists of 16 residues. CDR3 in DNA: TGTGCCTGGAGTGTTGGACCGGGACAGGGATGTCAGCCCCAGCATTTT. As protein: CAWSVGPGQGCQPQHF.

The chain couples TRBV27 to TRBJ2-1; D might be TRBD1 (5 bases). Trimming cost V 0 bases and J 6 bases, with 6 bases left between them. CDR1 is MNHEY and CDR2 is SMNVEV in the germline V gene (reference sequence). The CDR3 contains 13 residues. CDR3 sequence (DNA): TGTGCCAGCAGTTTATCCAGGGTCAATGAGCAGTTCTTC. Encoded protein: CASSLSRVNEQFF.

The chain is built from TRBV27 and TRBJ2-5; D possibly corresponds to TRBD2 (6 bases). V dropped 3 bases and J dropped 2 bases, with 16 bases sitting between them. This CDR3 has 16 residues. In germline, CDR1 is MNHEY, CDR2 SMNVEV (reference sequence). CDR3 bases: TGTGCCAGCAGTTTTTACCTTAGTGGGACTCAAGAGACCCAGTACTTC. Protein product: CASSFYLSGTQETQYF.

V and J are TRBV5-4 and TRBJ2-7, with D maybe TRBD2 (6 bases). Germline CDR1 SGHNT, CDR2 YYREEE (reference sequence). V was cut by 1 base and J by 0 bases, with 8 bases left in between. This CDR3 spans 14 amino acids. CDR3 nucleotides: TGTGCCAGCAGCTTGATGGGACTCTCCTACGAGCAGTACTTC. Amino acid sequence: CASSLMGLSYEQYF.

This clone showed up just a few times. Other DNA sequences in this sample translate to the same CDR3. This chain uses TRBV30 with TRBJ1-1, with D possibly TRBD1 on 5 matching bases. Per germline, CDR1 GTSNPN and CDR2 SVGIG (reference sequence). The CDR3 sequence is 14 residues long. Trimming removed 0 bases at V and 5 bases at J, with 13 bases between. CDR3 region: CAWSVGQGGTEAFF. In nucleotides, the CDR3 is TGTGCCTGGAGTGTAGGTCAGGGCGGGACTGAAGCTTTCTTT.

The chain carries TRBV13 and TRBJ1-1, with a possible D match to TRBD1 (5 bases). Germline assignment: CDR1 PRHDT and CDR2 FYEKMQ (reference sequence). This CDR3 is 16 amino acids long. The germline V and J ends were trimmed by 0 bases and 1 base, with 12 bases remaining between them. In DNA, the CDR3 is TGTGCCAGCAGCTTAGGGCAGGGATGGGCGAACACTGAAGCTTTCTTT. As protein: CASSLGQGWANTEAFF.

The rearrangement joins TRBV9 to TRBJ2-5; D is undetermined. V gave up 0 bases and J gave up 5 bases, with 14 bases separating them. CDR3 length equals 15 residues. The germline gives CDR1 SGDLS, CDR2 YYNGEE. The chain's CDR3 is CASSVEGFNWETQYF. CDR3 coding DNA: TGTGCCAGCAGCGTAGAGGGATTTAACTGGGAGACCCAGTACTTC.

The chain links TRBV4-1 to TRBJ2-7; perhaps TRBD2 as D (6 bases). Germline V gives CDR1 MGHRA, CDR2 YSYEKL. The CDR3 totals 15 residues. Trimming left V 0 bases short and J 2 bases short, with 11 bases between. CDR3 DNA sequence: TGCGCCAGCAGCCAAGAAGGGAGACTAGCCTACGAGCAGTACTTC. This codes for CASSQEGRLAYEQYF.

This chain connects TRBV19 to TRBJ2-1; 7 nucleotides agree with TRBD2. V lost 5 bases to trimming and J lost 5 bases; unmatched junction nucleotides: 9. The germline CDR1 and CDR2 sequences are LNHDA and SQIVND (reference sequence). This CDR3 is 15 amino acids long. CDR3 sequence: CASSLAGGAHNEQFF. CDR3 sequence (DNA): TGTGCCAGTAGTTTAGCGGGCGGGGCCCACAATGAGCAGTTCTTC.

The chain is built from TRBV6-5 and TRBJ2-1; no definite D call. CDR1 MNHEY and CDR2 SVGAGI come from the germline V gene. V was pared by 5 bases and J by 4 bases, with 12 bases between. The CDR3 has 14 residues. CDR3 coding DNA: TGTGCCAGCAGTCCGAGAGTCCGGTACAATGAGCAGTTCTTC. Amino acids: CASSPRVRYNEQFF.

This clone was detected a few times. This chain connects TRBV5-6 to TRBJ2-7, with 10 bases matching TRBD2. The CDR3 has 15 residues. The germline V gene has CDR1 SGHDT and CDR2 YYEEEE. Unmatched junction bases numbered 3, after V lost 3 bases and J lost 0 bases. The CDR3 nucleotides read TGTGCCAGCAGCTCCCGGACTAGCGGCTCCTACGAGCAGTACTTC. Its protein is CASSSRTSGSYEQYF.

The chain recombines TRBV6-1 with TRBJ1-1; 10 bases fit TRBD1. V was clipped by 4 bases and J by 2 bases; unmatched bases: 10. The CDR3 length is 17 residues. CDR1 and CDR2 (germline): MNHNS, SASEGT. The CDR3 spells CASSGQGWTGGNTEAFF. The DNA of the CDR3 is TGTGCCAGCAGTGGACAAGGGTGGACAGGGGGTAACACTGAAGCTTTCTTT.

This clone was detected once. The rearrangement uses TRBV4-1 and TRBJ1-1; 10 nucleotides match TRBD1. The V gene's germline CDR1 is MGHRA and CDR2 YSYEKL. This CDR3 has 19 residues. V trimming: 0 bases; J trimming: 3 bases; junction bases outside the gene matches: 13. CDR3 protein: CASSQEPGQGLTFHTEAFF. The CDR3 DNA reads TGCGCCAGCAGCCAAGAACCGGGACAGGGGTTGACTTTCCACACTGAAGCTTTCTTT.

The chain uses TRBV19 and TRBJ2-5, with D perhaps matching TRBD2 (5 bases). CDR1 and CDR2 from the germline V gene are LNHDA and SQIVND (reference sequence). The CDR3 consists of 14 residues. Trimming took off 5 bases at V and 5 bases at J, with 15 bases between the two ends. CDR3 nucleotide sequence: TGTGCCAGTAGTCCCGGAGTTGGCGGGGAGACCCAGTACTTC. Translating it yields CASSPGVGGETQYF.

The chain couples TRBV11-2 to TRBJ2-3, with unresolved D. Trimming took 5 bases from V and 11 from J, leaving 17 bases between them. CDR1 is SGHAT, CDR2 FQNNGV, per germline. The CDR3 runs 13 residues. CDR3 amino acids: CASSLLRSRGQYF. For the CDR3, the DNA is TGTGCCAGCAGCCTTCTGCGGAGCCGAGGGCAGTATTTT. Using reference TRBV11-2 and TRBJ2-3 for the parts outside the CDR3, the full variable domain is EAGVAQSPRYKIIEKRQSVAFWCNPISGHATLYWYQQILGQGPKLLIQFQNNGVVDDSQLPKDRFSAERLKGVDSTLKIQPAKLEDSAVYLCASSLLRSRGQYFGPGTRLTVL.

The chain has TRBV5-4 and TRBJ2-7; 10 bases match TRBD1. The CDR3 totals 16 residues. Unmatched junction bases numbered 10, after V lost 2 bases and J lost 5 bases. Germline CDR1 is SGHNT and CDR2 is YYREEE (reference sequence). CDR3 bases: TGTGCCAGCAGCTTCGATGCGGGACAGGGGAGGAACGAGCAGTACTTC. Translating it yields CASSFDAGQGRNEQYF.

This rearrangement joins TRBV7-2 to TRBJ2-7; D is ambiguous. Germline V gene data show CDR1 as SGHTA and CDR2 as FQGNSA. The CDR3 runs to 12 residues. V was shortened by 6 bases and J by 4 bases, with 10 bases between the two germline ends. The DNA of the CDR3 is TGTGCCAGCAGACTAACCGCTTACGAGCAGTACTTC. This codes for CASRLTAYEQYF.

The V and J genes are TRBV13 and TRBJ2-2; 8 bases are a match to TRBD1. The ends lost 2 bases at V and 4 bases at J; junction bases unmatched: 6. This CDR3 contains 16 residues. Germline values: CDR1 PRHDT, CDR2 FYEKMQ (reference sequence). CDR3 residues: CASSLPGGSSTGELFF. The CDR3 DNA is TGTGCCAGCAGCTTACCAGGGGGCAGCAGCACCGGGGAGCTGTTTTTT.